A single sample gave rise to the 4 T cell receptor beta chains below, sequenced in a study of control samples from healthy donors and cancer patients (dated by TCRdb to about 2020). Libraries were prepared through the immunoSEQ multiplex PCR assay. The immuneACCESS repertoire file appears here via TCRdb, limited to in-frame rearrangements. These files lack a portion of the clones; in checked studies, under half of the deficit traces to unresolved V genes, and the cause of the others is not known. In this sample the table shows some 71,000 clones, 85% to 90% of which occur a single time. About 19% of the sample belongs to the ten largest clones. Sequencing was carried out using PBMCs. These receptors were collected from a man aged 60 to 75 with lung cancer.

V gene TRBV14 combines with J gene TRBJ1-5; TRBD1 agrees at 9 bases. The CDR3 consists of 19 residues. With 0 bases clipped from V and 6 bases from J, the junction kept 15 bases outside the gene matches. Germline CDR1 reads SGHDN; CDR2 reads FVKESK. CDR3: CASSQDNGTGGKGSQPQHF. The CDR3 nucleotides are TGTGCCAGCAGCCAAGATAATGGAACAGGGGGCAAGGGGAGTCAGCCCCAGCATTTT.

This clone was seen just once. The chain combines TRBV7-9 with TRBJ2-2; 7 bases fit TRBD1. Per the germline V gene, CDR1 is SEHNR and CDR2 is FQNEAQ (reference sequence). Germline trimming cut 5 bases from V and 3 bases from J; bases unmatched to any gene: 6. The CDR3 loop spans 15 amino acids. The CDR3 region has the DNA TGTGCCAGCAGCAACCGGGACAGCGACACCGGGGAGCTGTTTTTT. Amino acids: CASSNRDSDTGELFF. Complete variable domain (other parts from reference TRBV7-9 and TRBJ2-2): DTGVSQNPRHKITKRGQNVTFRCDPISEHNRLYWYRQTLGQGPEFLTYFQNEAQLEKSRLLSDRFSAERPKGSFSTLEIQRTEQGDSAMYLCASSNRDSDTGELFFGEGSRLTVL.

This clone was detected only once. The chain carries TRBV9 and TRBJ1-3; maybe TRBD1 (6 bases). Germline loops: CDR1 SGDLS, CDR2 YYNGEE. The CDR3 contains 12 residues. V lost 4 bases to trimming and J lost 12 bases, with 14 bases between them. The DNA for the CDR3 is TGTGCCAGCAGCCCACAGGGCTTAGTCATATATTTT. This sequence encodes CASSPQGLVIYF. The variable domain in full, with the rest retrieved from reference TRBV9 and TRBJ1-3, is DSGVTQTPKHLITATGQRVTLRCSPRSGDLSVYWYQQSLDQGLQFLIQYYNGEERAKGNILERFSAQQFPDLHSELNLSSLELGDSALYFCASSPQGLVIYFGEGSWLTVV.

The rearrangement joins TRBV6-6 to TRBJ2-4, with 7 nucleotides matching TRBD1. Trimming took 7 bases from V and 9 from J; bases not matched to a gene: 12. CDR1 is MNHNY, CDR2 SVGAGI, per germline (reference sequence). The CDR3 sequence is 14 residues long. The CDR3 region is CASISGTDGGIQYF. The CDR3 region has the DNA TGTGCCAGCATTTCCGGGACAGACGGAGGCATTCAGTACTTC.